This record looks at one TCR beta chain sequence and its context. This record comes from a study of control samples from healthy donors and cancer patients. Data came from immunoSEQ multiplex PCR; TCRdb stores just in-frame clones and leaves some out. The table includes about 31,000 clones, 94% detected once. This CDR3 has 15 amino acids. Trimming shortened V by 6 bases and J by 0 bases, and 11 bases separated the two germline ends. CDR1 and CDR2 from the germline V gene are KGHSH and LQKENI. Material: blood. The TCR was taken from a man aged 60 to 75 in good health. The chain has TRBV18 and TRBJ1-4; maybe TRBD1 (6 bases). The CDR3 region is CASSNTGSTNEKLFF. For the CDR3, the DNA is TGTGCCAGCTCGAACACAGGGTCAACTAATGAAAAACTGTTTTTT.